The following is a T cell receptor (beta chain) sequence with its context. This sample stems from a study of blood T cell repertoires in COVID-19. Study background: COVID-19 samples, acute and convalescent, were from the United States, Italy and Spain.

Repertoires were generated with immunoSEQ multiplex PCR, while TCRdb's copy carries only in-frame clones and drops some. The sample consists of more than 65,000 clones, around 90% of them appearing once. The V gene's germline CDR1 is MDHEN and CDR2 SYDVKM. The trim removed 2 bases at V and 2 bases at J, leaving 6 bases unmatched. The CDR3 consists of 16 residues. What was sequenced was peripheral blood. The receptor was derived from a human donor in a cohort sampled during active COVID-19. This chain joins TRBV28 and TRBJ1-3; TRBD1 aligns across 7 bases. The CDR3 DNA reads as TGTGCCAGCAGTTTAACGCACACAGGGGCTGGAAACACCATATATTTT. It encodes CASSLTHTGAGNTIYF. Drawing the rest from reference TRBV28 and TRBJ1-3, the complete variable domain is DVKVTQSSRYLVKRTGEKVFLECVQDMDHENMFWYRQDPGLGLRLIYFSYDVKMKEKGDIPEGYSVSREKKERFSLILESASTNQTSMYLCASSLTHTGAGNTIYFGEGSWLTVV.